The clone carrying this TCR beta chain was counted a few times. TCR alpha and TCR beta cDNA libraries carrying sample barcodes and UMIs came from 5'RACE with constant-segment primers. MiXCR, applied by TCRdb to the 5' RACE reads, yields one record per CDR3 protein. This table has about 280,000 distinct CDR3 sequences, approximately 7.6% appearing once. This record belongs to a study of T-cell memory formation after mild COVID-19. For the study at large: In these data, TCR clusters were largely donor specific.

The CDR3 runs to 13 residues. Deletions cut 3 bases from V and 3 bases from J, with 8 bases between. Germline CDR1 reads LNHNV; CDR2 reads YYDKDF (reference sequence). The V call is TRBV15, the J call TRBJ1-1; D is possibly TRBD1 (5 bases). The clonotype comes from a man younger than 30 who had mild COVID-19 (a few samples of this study predate the infection). Cell type and time point are not known. Sequenced material: PBMCs or a T cell subset sorted from them (not recorded which). CDR3 DNA sequence: TGTGCCACCAGCAGCTTGGGGGACACTGAAGCTTTCTTT. Its translation: CATSSLGDTEAFF.